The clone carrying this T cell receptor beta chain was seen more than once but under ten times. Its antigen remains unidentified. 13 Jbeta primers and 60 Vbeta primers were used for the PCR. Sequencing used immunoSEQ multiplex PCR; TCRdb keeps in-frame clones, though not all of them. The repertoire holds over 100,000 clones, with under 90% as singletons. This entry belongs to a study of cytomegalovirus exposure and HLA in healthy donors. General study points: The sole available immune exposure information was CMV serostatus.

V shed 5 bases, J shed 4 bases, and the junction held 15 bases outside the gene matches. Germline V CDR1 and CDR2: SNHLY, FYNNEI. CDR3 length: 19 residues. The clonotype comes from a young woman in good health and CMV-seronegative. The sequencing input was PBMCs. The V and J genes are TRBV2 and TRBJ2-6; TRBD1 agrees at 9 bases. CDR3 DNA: TGTGCCAGCAGTTATAATCCGGGACAGGGTAGGAACGGGGCCAACGTCCTGACTTTC. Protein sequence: CASSYNPGQGRNGANVLTF.